A single sample gave rise to the 9 T cell receptor beta chains below, sequenced in a study of T cell responses to AZD1222 COVID-19 vaccine (dated by TCRdb to the early 2020s). The method was the immunoSEQ multiplex PCR assay. TCRdb took over this immuneACCESS table, retaining in-frame rearrangements with V and J assigned. Such tables are incomplete; in checked studies, under half of the missing clones stem from an unresolved V gene, and the remainder is unexplained. This sample has about 92,000 clones in its table, and roughly 93% of those were observed once. In total, the top ten clones hold 20% to 25% of the sample. Explained via the paper, the time point label denotes: baseline before first vaccination. The sequencing used peripheral blood, collected on day 0 of AZD1222 vaccination. All receptors come from an adult in good health.

The chain joins TRBV28 to TRBJ1-2; no firm D call. CDR1 is MDHEN, CDR2 SYDVKM, per germline. The CDR3 consists of 15 residues. The germline V and J ends were trimmed by 6 bases and 4 bases, with 18 bases remaining between them. DNA for the CDR3: TGTGCCAGCAGCCCTCCCGGACGCCCACTCTATGGCTACACCTTC. Translated: CASSPPGRPLYGYTF.

V gene TRBV27 combines with J gene TRBJ1-1, with D maybe TRBD1 (5 bases). The V end lost 2 bases, the J end lost 1 base, and 11 bases lay between the germline ends. Per the germline V gene, CDR1 is MNHEY and CDR2 is SMNVEV (reference sequence). This CDR3 is built from 15 residues. The CDR3 coding sequence is TGTGCCAGCAGTTTAATCGGCGGACAGAACACTGAAGCTTTCTTT. Translation gives CASSLIGGQNTEAFF.

The CDR3 is CASSLAQGTNEKLFF. DNA for the CDR3: TGTGCCAGCAGCCTAGCGCAGGGGACTAATGAAAAACTGTTTTTT. The V call is TRBV2, the J call TRBJ1-4, with D possibly being TRBD1 (6 bases). CDR3 length: 15 amino acids. Per the germline V gene, CDR1 is SNHLY and CDR2 is FYNNEI. Trimming took off 6 bases at V and 2 bases at J, with 13 bases between the two ends.

As concerns this clone: Relative to the germline gene, one junction end is altered; a read error may explain this. This sequence joins TRBV11-2 and TRBJ1-2, with a weak D call TRBD1 (5 bases). There are 14 residues in the CDR3. Germline-derived CDR1 and CDR2 are SGHAT and FQNNGV. CDR3 nucleotide sequence: TGTGCCGGCAGCTTACGACAGCAAGTAGGTGGCTACACCTTC. Residues: CAGSLRQQVGGYTF.

The V gene is TRBV19, the J gene TRBJ1-2; D unresolved. Between the trimmed V and J ends, which lost 3 bases and 5 bases, there was a span of 13 bases. The CDR3 is made up of 14 amino acids. CDR1 LNHDA and CDR2 SQIVND come from the germline V gene (reference sequence). CDR3 in DNA: TGTGCCAGTAGTATTAATAGGGAGTATTATGGCTACACCTTC. Protein product: CASSINREYYGYTF.

The chain combines TRBV6-5 with TRBJ1-3; D may be TRBD1 (5 bases). This CDR3 has 15 amino acids. Per germline, CDR1 MNHEY and CDR2 SVGAGI. The V and J ends lost 7 bases and 0 bases respectively, with 13 bases between them. The CDR3 reads CASMAGSASGNTIYF. In DNA form, the CDR3 reads TGTGCCAGCATGGCAGGGTCCGCCTCTGGAAACACCATATATTTT.

In DNA form, the CDR3 reads TGTGCCAGCAGCCCCGTCTCGGTGGAGACCCAGTACTTC. Its protein is CASSPVSVETQYF. The rearrangement links TRBV7-2 to TRBJ2-5; D remains ambiguous. V was shortened by 5 bases and J by 5 bases, with 12 bases between the two germline ends. The CDR3 sequence is 13 residues long. CDR1 is SGHTA, CDR2 FQGNSA, per germline. The full variable domain, in which reference TRBV7-2 and TRBJ2-5 provide the parts outside the CDR3, is GAGVSQSPSNKVTEKGKDVELRCDPISGHTALYWYRQSLGQGLEFLIYFQGNSAPDKSGLPSDRFSAERTGGSVSTLTIQRTQQEDSAVYLCASSPVSVETQYFGPGTRLLVL.

The chain is built from TRBV21-1 and TRBJ2-7; whether TRBD1, the table's D call, matches the DNA was not checked. TRBV21-1 is described as a pseudogene. The CDR3 has 18 residues. The CDR3 here is CASSKKPGTGTSSYEQYF. The CDR3 coding sequence is TGTGCCAGCAGCAAAAAGCCCGGGACAGGGACTTCCTCCTACGAGCAGTACTTC.

The rearrangement links TRBV5-1 to TRBJ1-6, with 8 bases identical to TRBD1. The CDR3 totals 15 residues. CDR1 and CDR2 (germline): SGHRS, YFSETQ. V shed 4 bases and J 7 bases; nucleotides not matched to a gene: 7. The CDR3 DNA reads TGCGCCAGCAGCAACGGACAGGGAGAAAATTCACCCCTCCACTTT. This codes for CASSNGQGENSPLHF.